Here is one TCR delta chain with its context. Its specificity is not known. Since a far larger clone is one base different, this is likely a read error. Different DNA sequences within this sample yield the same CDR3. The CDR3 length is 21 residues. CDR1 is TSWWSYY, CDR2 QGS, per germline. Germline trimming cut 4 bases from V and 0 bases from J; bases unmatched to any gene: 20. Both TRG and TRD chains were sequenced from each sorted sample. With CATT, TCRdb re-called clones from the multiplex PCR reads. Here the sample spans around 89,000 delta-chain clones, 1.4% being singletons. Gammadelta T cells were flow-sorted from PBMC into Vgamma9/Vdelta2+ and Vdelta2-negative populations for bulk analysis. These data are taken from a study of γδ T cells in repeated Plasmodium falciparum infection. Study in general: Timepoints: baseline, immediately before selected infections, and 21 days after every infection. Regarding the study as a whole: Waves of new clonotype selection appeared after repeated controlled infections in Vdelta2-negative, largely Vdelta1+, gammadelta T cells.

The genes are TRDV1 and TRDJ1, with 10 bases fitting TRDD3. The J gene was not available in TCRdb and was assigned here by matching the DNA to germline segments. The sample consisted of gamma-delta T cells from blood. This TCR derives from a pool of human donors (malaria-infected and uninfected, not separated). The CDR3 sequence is CALGGPTGTGGSLSYTDKLIF. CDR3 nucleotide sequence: TGTGCTCTTGGGGGGCCAACGGGTACTGGGGGATCACTCTCTTACACCGATAAACTCATCTTT.